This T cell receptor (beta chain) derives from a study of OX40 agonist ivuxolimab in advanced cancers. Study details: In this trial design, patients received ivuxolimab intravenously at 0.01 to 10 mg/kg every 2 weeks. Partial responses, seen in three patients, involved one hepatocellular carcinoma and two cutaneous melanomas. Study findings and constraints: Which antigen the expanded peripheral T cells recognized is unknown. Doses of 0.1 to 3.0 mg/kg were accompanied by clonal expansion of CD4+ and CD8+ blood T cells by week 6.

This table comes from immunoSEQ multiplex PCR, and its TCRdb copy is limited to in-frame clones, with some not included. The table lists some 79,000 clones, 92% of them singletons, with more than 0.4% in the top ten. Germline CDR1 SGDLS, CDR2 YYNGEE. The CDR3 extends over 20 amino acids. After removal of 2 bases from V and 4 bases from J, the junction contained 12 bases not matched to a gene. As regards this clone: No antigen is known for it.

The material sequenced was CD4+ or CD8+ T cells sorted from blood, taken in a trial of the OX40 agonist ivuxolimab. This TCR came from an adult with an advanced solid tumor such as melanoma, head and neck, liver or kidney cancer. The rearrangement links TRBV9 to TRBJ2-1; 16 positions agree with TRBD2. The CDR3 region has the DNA TGTGCCAGCAGCGTGGGGACTAGCGGGAGGGCCCAGTTACAATACAATGAGCAGTTCTTC. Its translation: CASSVGTSGRAQLQYNEQFF. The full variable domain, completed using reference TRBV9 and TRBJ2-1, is DSGVTQTPKHLITATGQRVTLRCSPRSGDLSVYWYQQSLDQGLQFLIQYYNGEERAKGNILERFSAQQFPDLHSELNLSSLELGDSALYFCASSVGTSGRAQLQYNEQFFGPGTRLTVL.